One sample yielded the 5 T cell receptor beta chains listed below, sequenced in a study of blood T cell repertoires in COVID-19. Assay used: immunoSEQ multiplex PCR; TCRdb lists only in-frame clones, some missing. The sample has 95,000 to 150,000 clones, about 87% seen once. The source material was peripheral blood. These receptors originate from a woman in her 70s with acute or convalescent COVID-19.

The chain employs TRBV5-8 and TRBJ2-7; 7 bases are a match to TRBD1. Trimming at V came to 4 bases and at J to 0 bases, leaving 7 bases not matched to a gene. The CDR3 is 15 amino acids. Germline CDR1 is SGHTS and CDR2 is YDEGEE. The CDR3 region has the DNA TGTGCCAGCAGCAGGGGACAGCACCTCTCCTACGAGCAGTACTTC. Residues: CASSRGQHLSYEQYF.

This sequence joins TRBV5-1 and TRBJ2-7, with 7 bases fitting TRBD2. The germline V gene has CDR1 SGHRS and CDR2 YFSETQ. Trimming cost V 5 bases and J 2 bases; bases outside gene matches: 7. The CDR3 runs 14 residues. CDR3 bases: TGCGCCAGCAGTTCCGGGACTATTACCTACGAGCAGTACTTC. Protein: CASSSGTITYEQYF. Looking up the rest from reference TRBV5-1 and TRBJ2-7 gives the full variable domain: KAGVTQTPRYLIKTRGQQVTLSCSPISGHRSVSWYQQTPGQGLQFLFEYFSETQRNKGNFPGRFSGRQFSNSRSEMNVSTLELGDSALYLCASSSGTITYEQYFGPGTRLTVT.

V and J are TRBV29-1 and TRBJ1-1; maybe TRBD1 (6 bases). CDR1 and CDR2 from the germline V gene are SQVTM and ANQGSEA. The CDR3 totals 16 residues. Trimming cost V 6 bases and J 3 bases, with 23 bases left between them. In DNA form, the CDR3 reads TGCAGCGTGGGGCAGGGGCGAATCCGGGTGGACACTGAAGCTTTCTTT. Protein: CSVGQGRIRVDTEAFF.

This chain links TRBV28 with TRBJ2-7; D might be TRBD2 (6 bases). The CDR3 loop spans 21 amino acids. Deletions cut 4 bases from V and 0 bases from J, with 31 bases between. Per germline, CDR1 MDHEN and CDR2 SYDVKM. The CDR3 region has the DNA TGTGCCAGCAGTTCAGACCCCTTTGAGTGGGGGGTCTCGAAAAGCTCCTACGAGCAGTACTTC. It encodes CASSSDPFEWGVSKSSYEQYF.

This chain joins TRBV24-1 and TRBJ2-1; 7 nucleotides align to TRBD2. Trimming removed 5 bases from V and 0 bases from J; junction bases left unmatched: 12. Germline V gene data show CDR1 as KGHDR and CDR2 as SFDVKD. This CDR3 has 18 residues. The CDR3 DNA is TGTGCCACCAGTGTAAATACCCGGGGGGTGAGCTCCTACAATGAGCAGTTCTTC. Translated, it gives CATSVNTRGVSSYNEQFF.